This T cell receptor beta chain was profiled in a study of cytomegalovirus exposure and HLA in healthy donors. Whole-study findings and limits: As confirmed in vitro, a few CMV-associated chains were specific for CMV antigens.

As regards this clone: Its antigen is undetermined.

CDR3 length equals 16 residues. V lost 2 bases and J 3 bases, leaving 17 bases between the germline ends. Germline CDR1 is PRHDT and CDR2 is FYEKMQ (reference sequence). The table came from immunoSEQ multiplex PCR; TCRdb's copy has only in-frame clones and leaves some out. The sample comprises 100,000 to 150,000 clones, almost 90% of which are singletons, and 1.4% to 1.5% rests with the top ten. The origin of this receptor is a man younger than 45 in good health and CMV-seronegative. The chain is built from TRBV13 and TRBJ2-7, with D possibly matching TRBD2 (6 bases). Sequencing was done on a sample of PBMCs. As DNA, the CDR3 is TGTGCCAGCAGCTTATCCGGGACTGGCACGGGCTACGAGCAGTACTTC. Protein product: CASSLSGTGTGYEQYF.